This T cell receptor (beta chain) was profiled in a study of tissue T cells after allogeneic stem cell transplantation. Study-level findings and limits: Shared clones across patients were few; motif clustering revealed tissue-specific shared signatures.

The method was immunoSEQ multiplex PCR; TCRdb's version includes in-frame clones alone and lacks a portion of them. The table shows approximately 20,000 clones, with approximately 69% occurring only once. Notes on this clone: No antigen is known for it. Gene names are the mouse ones.

The source is a female BALB/c mouse in good health. This line is of MHC haplotype H2-d. The sequenced sample was blood.

The DNA read from the CDR3 is TGTGCTAGCAGTTGGAGAAACGAAAGATTATTT. Residues: CASSWRNERLF. The whole CDR3 protein reads CASSWRNERLFF. This chain connects TRBV29 to TRBJ1-4; D is unclear. The CDR3 extends 1 residue past the end of the read, so its final part is completed from the germline J gene. This CDR3 region has 12 residues. CDR1 and CDR2 (germline): MSHET, SYDVDS. The V gene lost 4 bases and the J gene lost 5 bases, with 5 bases spanning the gap.